The clone carrying this TCR beta chain occurred many times. Its antigen is not known. There were TCR beta CDR3 regions amplified from RNA transcripts. Researchers ran a first-round RT-PCR on the TCR CDR3 using the HTBI primer set. TCRdb analysed the multiplex PCR reads with MiXCR anew, one entry per CDR3 protein. The sample contains 640,000 or so distinct CDR3 sequences, over 12% of which appear only once. Enrolled ophthalmopathy patients presented with a Clinical Activity Score of at least 3, a NOSPECS grade of at least 4, and disease duration under 3 months. The sample belongs to a study of T cells in Graves' hyperthyroidism and ophthalmopathy. Across the study: Peripheral blood was taken when the disease was first diagnosed, before any treatment began. The study, taken as a whole, reports: From stable hyperthyroidism, ophthalmopathy was separated by a 13 V-J model. Most clonotypes that expanded in the thyroid above 0.001 also showed up in blood.

Germline-derived CDR1 and CDR2 are MRHNA and SNTAGT. V lost 3 bases and J lost 4, with 12 bases in between. The CDR3 sequence is 14 residues long. This chain joins TRBV6-4 and TRBJ1-1; D possibly corresponds to TRBD1 (6 bases). Specimen: blood. The sequence was obtained from a middle-aged woman with Graves' ophthalmopathy. The DNA of the CDR3 is TGTGCCAGCAGTGAAGGACAGACGAGCACTGAAGCTTTCTTT. Its protein product is CASSEGQTSTEAFF.